One sample yielded the 32 T cell receptor beta chains listed below, sequenced in a study of patients and donors after allogeneic stem cell transplantation (dated by TCRdb to 2018 to 2021). The library was produced with RT-PCR. The sample was run on a NextSeq 550. In-frame beta chains were kept once TCRdb had trimmed the public reads at Q25 with fastp and called clones with MiXCR. Identical CDR3 proteins give one entry, which carries the most common genes and DNA. The sample table lists about 200,000 distinct CDR3 sequences, 35% to 45% of them with a count of one. Around 10% of the sample comes from the top ten. The sequenced sample consisted of blood, either unsorted or a sorted T cell fraction (not recorded which). These receptors were taken from a human donor who was either an allogeneic HSCT recipient or a stem cell or donor lymphocyte infusion donor (not recorded which). It is not recorded whose cells these are; they may come from a transplant donor.

The chain is built from TRBV5-1 and TRBJ1-6; TRBD1 matches at 8 bases. Germline V gives CDR1 SGHRS, CDR2 YFSETQ. The CDR3 runs to 16 residues. J lost 0 bases, V lost 3 bases, and 2 bases had no gene match. In DNA form, the CDR3 reads TGCGCCAGCAGCTGGGACAGGAGCTCCTATAATTCACCCCTCCACTTT. Residues: CASSWDRSSYNSPLHF.

This clonotype was picked up a small number of times. The CDR3 DNA is TGTGCCAGCAGTTTAGTGGTTGGAAATCAGCCCCAGCATTTT. This translates into CASSLVVGNQPQHF. The chain combines TRBV12-3 or TRBV12-4 with TRBJ1-5; no definite D call. The V gene lost 1 base and the J gene lost 4 bases, with 8 bases spanning the gap. This CDR3 has 14 amino acids.

This clonotype was detected a few times. The chain joins TRBV7-8 to TRBJ1-2, with TRBD1 as a possible D gene (5 bases). CDR3 length: 13 amino acids. V was trimmed by 5 bases and J by 2 bases, leaving 9 bases between them. The germline V gene encodes CDR1 SGHVS and CDR2 FQNEAQ. The DNA for the CDR3 is TGTGCCAGCAGCCGGACACCAAACTATGGCTACACCTTC. It encodes CASSRTPNYGYTF.

The chain is built from TRBV3-1 and TRBJ2-3; 7 nucleotides align to TRBD2. The germline V gene has CDR1 LGHDT and CDR2 YNNKEL (reference sequence). The CDR3 length is 12 residues. J was trimmed by 14 bases and V by 1 base; bases with no gene match: 6. Written as DNA, the CDR3 is TGTGCCAGCAGCCAAGGCGGGGGACCTCTGTATTTT. Amino acids: CASSQGGGPLYF.

This clonotype was observed a few times. The genes are TRBV20-1 and TRBJ1-2, with 11 bases lining up with TRBD1. This CDR3 contains 15 residues. The V segment lost 6 bases and the J segment 4 bases; nucleotides outside the gene matches: 10. Germline loops: CDR1 DFQATT, CDR2 SNEGSKA (reference sequence). Here the CDR3 reads CSAWTGGAHFYGYTF. For the CDR3, the DNA is TGCAGTGCGTGGACAGGGGGCGCCCATTTCTATGGCTACACCTTC.

The chain joins TRBV10-3 to TRBJ2-7; D call uncertain. Germline V CDR1 and CDR2: ENHRY, SYGVKD. The CDR3 is 13 residues long. V lost 7 bases to trimming and J lost 3 bases, with 13 bases between them. The CDR3 spells CAIKSGFFYEQYF. CDR3 coding DNA: TGTGCCATCAAGTCCGGGTTTTTCTACGAGCAGTACTTC.

The V and J genes are TRBV7-6 and TRBJ2-5; D is undetermined. Germline assignment: CDR1 SGHVS and CDR2 FNYEAQ. V dropped 4 bases and J dropped 6 bases, with 6 bases sitting between them. The CDR3 has 11 amino acids. The CDR3 here is CASSSRQTQYF. The CDR3 region has the DNA TGTGCCAGCAGCTCCCGGCAGACCCAGTACTTC.

The V and J genes are TRBV12-3 or TRBV12-4 and TRBJ1-1; D unclear. This CDR3 comprises 12 residues. The ends were cut back, 3 bases at V and 5 bases at J, with 7 bases in the middle. The CDR3 nucleotides read TGTGCCAGCAGTTTCGTCCAAACTGAAGCTTTCTTT. Amino acids: CASSFVQTEAFF.

This chain connects TRBV7-9 to TRBJ2-1, with TRBD1 as a possible D gene (6 bases). Germline CDR1 reads SEHNR; CDR2 reads FQNEAQ (reference sequence). The CDR3 contains 15 residues. Trimming removed 4 bases at V and 6 bases at J, with 16 bases between. The CDR3 here is CASSSSGTPGNEQFF. DNA for the CDR3: TGTGCCAGCAGCTCTTCCGGGACACCGGGCAATGAGCAGTTCTTC.

The V gene is TRBV6-6, the J gene TRBJ1-2; 7 nucleotides line up with TRBD1. Unmatched junction bases numbered 7, after V lost 0 bases and J lost 6 bases. This CDR3 is 15 amino acids long. Germline V gene sequence: CDR1 MNHNY, CDR2 SVGAGI (reference sequence). CDR3 DNA sequence: TGTGCCAGCAGTTACTCGCCGACAGGGTGGCATGGCTACACCTTC. Translated, it gives CASSYSPTGWHGYTF.

The chain recombines TRBV12-3 or TRBV12-4 with TRBJ1-2; 9 bases are a match to TRBD1. V was pared by 7 bases and J by 4 bases, with 10 bases of the junction left unmatched. The CDR3 is made up of 15 amino acids. Here the CDR3 reads CASTLFGTGTYGYTF. The CDR3 nucleotides read TGTGCCAGCACCCTCTTTGGGACAGGGACCTATGGCTACACCTTC.

This clonotype was seen a handful of times. The CDR3 region is CASSFFQNTEAFF. The CDR3 nucleotides are TGCGCCAGCAGCTTCTTTCAGAACACTGAAGCTTTCTTT. The rearrangement links TRBV5-1 to TRBJ1-1, with D unresolved. Germline CDR1 is SGHRS and CDR2 is YFSETQ. The CDR3 runs to 13 residues. Between the trimmed V and J ends, which lost 2 bases and 1 base, there was a span of 6 bases. The full variable domain, in which reference TRBV5-1 and TRBJ1-1 provide the parts outside the CDR3, is KAGVTQTPRYLIKTRGQQVTLSCSPISGHRSVSWYQQTPGQGLQFLFEYFSETQRNKGNFPGRFSGRQFSNSRSEMNVSTLELGDSALYLCASSFFQNTEAFFGQGTRLTVV.

J is TRBJ2-3 and V is TRBV29-1; D perhaps matches TRBD2 (6 bases). This CDR3 is built from 12 residues. V lost 5 bases and J lost 4, with 10 bases in between. The germline V gene has CDR1 SQVTM and CDR2 ANQGSEA. The CDR3 sequence is CSVPTSADTQYF. As DNA, the CDR3 is TGCAGCGTTCCGACTAGTGCAGATACGCAGTATTTT.

This clonotype was seen only a few times. J is TRBJ1-2 and V is TRBV27; D is uncertain. CDR1 is MNHEY and CDR2 is SMNVEV in the germline V gene (reference sequence). The CDR3 length is 15 residues. V was clipped by 8 bases and J by 4 bases, with 20 bases between them. DNA of the CDR3: TGTGCCAGCCGGTCGGGAGGGTCGGTCTCCTATGGCTACACCTTC. The encoded protein is CASRSGGSVSYGYTF.

This clonotype occurred a few times. The chain carries TRBV2 and TRBJ1-1; D possibly corresponds to TRBD1 (6 bases). V was pared by 6 bases and J by 4 bases, with 18 bases between. Germline CDR1 reads SNHLY; CDR2 reads FYNNEI. This CDR3 is 15 amino acids long. The CDR3 spells CASSESTGEGTEAFF. The CDR3 DNA reads as TGTGCCAGCAGCGAGTCGACAGGTGAGGGCACTGAAGCTTTCTTT. The complete variable domain, with remaining parts taken from reference TRBV2 and TRBJ1-1, reads EPEVTQTPSHQVTQMGQEVILRCVPISNHLYFYWYRQILGQKVEFLVSFYNNEISEKSEIFDDQFSVERPDGSNFTLKIRSTKLEDSAMYFCASSESTGEGTEAFFGQGTRLTVV.

The table lists this clonotype with a few counts. This chain joins TRBV10-3 and TRBJ1-1; D is perhaps TRBD1 (5 bases). V was clipped by 5 bases and J by 2 bases, with 12 bases between them. Germline V gives CDR1 ENHRY, CDR2 SYGVKD. The CDR3 loop spans 14 amino acids. As DNA, the CDR3 is TGTGCCATCAGTTACCGGGGCCTAAACACTGAAGCTTTCTTT. Amino acids: CAISYRGLNTEAFF.

In its sample, this clonotype was seen a few times. J is TRBJ2-7 and V is TRBV20-1, with 10 bases that match TRBD1. CDR1 and CDR2 (germline): DFQATT, SNEGSKA (reference sequence). The CDR3 loop spans 15 amino acids. J gave up 2 bases and V 0 bases, and 4 bases lay outside the gene matches. CDR3 region: CSARDRTGGTYEQYF. CDR3 in DNA: TGCAGTGCTAGAGATCGGACAGGGGGTACCTACGAGCAGTACTTC.

This clonotype was detected only a few times. V is TRBV7-2 and J is TRBJ1-6; D possibly corresponds to TRBD1 (6 bases). The length of the CDR3 is 15 residues. The germline V gene encodes CDR1 SGHTA and CDR2 FQGNSA. V was pared by 0 bases and J by 6 bases, with 9 bases between. This CDR3 reads CASSLARGFNSPLHF. For the CDR3, the DNA is TGTGCCAGCAGCTTAGCAAGGGGGTTTAATTCACCCCTCCACTTT.

This chain links TRBV7-9 with TRBJ1-3; no clear D. Germline CDR1 and CDR2: SEHNR and FQNEAQ (reference sequence). The CDR3 is made up of 15 amino acids. Between the trimmed V and J ends, which lost 5 bases and 0 bases, there was a span of 11 bases. Written as DNA, the CDR3 is TGTGCCAGCAGCATATTCGGTCCCTCTGGAAACACCATATATTTT. It yields the protein CASSIFGPSGNTIYF.

This clonotype was detected only a few times. J is TRBJ1-1 and V is TRBV12-3 or TRBV12-4; 7 bases line up with TRBD1. The V and J ends lost 10 bases and 1 base, in that order; junction bases with no gene match: 3. There are 12 residues in the CDR3. The CDR3 DNA reads as TGTGCCATCCGACAGGGGAACACTGAAGCTTTCTTT. It specifies CAIRQGNTEAFF.

The gene calls are TRBV5-1 and TRBJ1-2; D perhaps matches TRBD1 (6 bases). The CDR3 sequence is 13 residues long. The ends were cut back, 2 bases at V and 8 bases at J, with 13 bases in the middle. In germline, CDR1 is SGHRS, CDR2 YFSETQ. The CDR3 bases are TGCGCCAGCAGCTTATCGACAGGTTGGGGCTACACCTTC. Translating it yields CASSLSTGWGYTF.

This clonotype showed up just once. The chain links TRBV12-3 or TRBV12-4 to TRBJ1-5, with D maybe TRBD1 (5 bases). The V end was cut by 5 bases, the J end by 11 bases, with 22 bases between. The CDR3 totals 15 residues. CDR3 nucleotides: TGTGCCAGCAGTGCGTCGGGGGTCGCGTTAACGGCCCAGCATTTT. Its protein product is CASSASGVALTAQHF.

The V and J genes are TRBV15 and TRBJ2-7; a possible D gene is TRBD1 (6 bases). Germline values: CDR1 LNHNV, CDR2 YYDKDF (reference sequence). This CDR3 region has 15 residues. With 0 bases removed from V and 5 bases from J, the gap between germline ends came to 14 bases. This chain's CDR3 is CATSRDAKGDDEQYF. In DNA, the CDR3 is TGTGCCACCAGCAGAGATGCCAAGGGGGACGACGAGCAGTACTTC.

The chain couples TRBV12-3 or TRBV12-4 to TRBJ1-5, with D tentatively TRBD1 (5 bases). Trimming shortened V by 3 bases and J by 6 bases, and 15 bases separated the two germline ends. The CDR3 spans 15 residues. Here the CDR3 reads CASSLETFGGQPQHF. The CDR3 region has the DNA TGTGCCAGCAGTTTGGAGACTTTTGGGGGTCAGCCCCAGCATTTT.

The CDR3 loop is CAISKGQGAGSPLHF. The CDR3 region has the DNA TGTGCCATCAGCAAGGGACAGGGGGCGGGTTCACCCCTCCACTTT. The V call is TRBV10-3, the J call TRBJ1-6; 12 bases map to TRBD1. In germline, CDR1 is ENHRY, CDR2 SYGVKD. J lost 9 bases, V lost 6 bases, and 6 bases had no gene match. The CDR3 consists of 15 residues.

This chain joins TRBV5-1 and TRBJ2-3, with TRBD2 matching over 9 bases. The junction had 10 bases not matched to a gene; V was cut back by 5 bases and J by 6 bases. The CDR3 covers 15 residues. The germline V gene has CDR1 SGHRS and CDR2 YFSETQ. The CDR3 reads CASRPISGGGDTQYF. The CDR3 nucleotides read TGCGCCAGCAGACCGATTAGCGGGGGCGGCGATACGCAGTATTTT.

This clonotype was seen a handful of times. The rearrangement joins TRBV7-3 to TRBJ1-6; D gene uncertain. The V end was cut by 1 base, the J end by 10 bases, with 8 bases between. The V gene's germline CDR1 is SGHTA and CDR2 FQGTGA. CDR3 length: 13 residues. DNA of the CDR3: TGTGCCAGCAGCTTAAAGGCGGGGTCACCCCTCCACTTT. Translating gives CASSLKAGSPLHF.

The chain couples TRBV6-5 to TRBJ1-4; D not resolved. The V gene's germline CDR1 is MNHEY and CDR2 SVGAGI. CDR3 length equals 13 residues. With 2 bases removed from V and 8 bases from J, the gap between germline ends came to 9 bases. The CDR3 loop reads CASSYDPGEKLFF. CDR3 in DNA: TGTGCCAGCAGTTACGATCCGGGAGAAAAACTGTTTTTT.

J is TRBJ2-5 and V is TRBV27, with D maybe TRBD1 (6 bases). Trimming left V 2 bases short and J 7 bases short, with 17 bases between. This CDR3 is built from 15 residues. Germline CDR1 reads MNHEY; CDR2 reads SMNVEV (reference sequence). The CDR3 protein is CASSLEGHPKGTQYF. The CDR3 DNA reads as TGTGCCAGCAGTTTAGAGGGACACCCCAAGGGGACCCAGTACTTC.

The J gene is TRBJ2-2, the V gene TRBV5-4; D gene uncertain. The length of the CDR3 is 14 residues. The germline CDR1 and CDR2 sequences are SGHNT and YYREEE (reference sequence). Trimming removed 4 bases at V and 4 bases at J, with 11 bases between. DNA of the CDR3: TGTGCCAGCAGCCTGGGCCCGAGCACCGGGGAGCTGTTTTTT. It encodes CASSLGPSTGELFF.

The V gene is TRBV7-2, the J gene TRBJ1-5; no reliable D call. The CDR3 contains 13 residues. Germline V gene sequence: CDR1 SGHTA, CDR2 FQGNSA. The V end was cut by 0 bases, the J end by 7 bases, with 7 bases between. Here the CDR3 reads CASSLAGQQPQHF. CDR3 DNA sequence: TGTGCCAGCAGCTTAGCCGGCCAACAGCCCCAGCATTTT. Full variable domain (outside the CDR3, taken from reference TRBV7-2 and TRBJ1-5): GAGVSQSPSNKVTEKGKDVELRCDPISGHTALYWYRQSLGQGLEFLIYFQGNSAPDKSGLPSDRFSAERTGGSVSTLTIQRTQQEDSAVYLCASSLAGQQPQHFGDGTRLSIL.

The genes are TRBV20-1 and TRBJ1-5; 7 nucleotides agree with TRBD1. Trimming removed 3 bases from V and 2 bases from J; junction bases left unmatched: 4. CDR3 size: 14 residues. Germline loops: CDR1 DFQATT, CDR2 SNEGSKA (reference sequence). CDR3: CSARTGTGNQPQHF. Here the CDR3 DNA reads TGCAGTGCTAGGACCGGGACAGGCAATCAGCCCCAGCATTTT.